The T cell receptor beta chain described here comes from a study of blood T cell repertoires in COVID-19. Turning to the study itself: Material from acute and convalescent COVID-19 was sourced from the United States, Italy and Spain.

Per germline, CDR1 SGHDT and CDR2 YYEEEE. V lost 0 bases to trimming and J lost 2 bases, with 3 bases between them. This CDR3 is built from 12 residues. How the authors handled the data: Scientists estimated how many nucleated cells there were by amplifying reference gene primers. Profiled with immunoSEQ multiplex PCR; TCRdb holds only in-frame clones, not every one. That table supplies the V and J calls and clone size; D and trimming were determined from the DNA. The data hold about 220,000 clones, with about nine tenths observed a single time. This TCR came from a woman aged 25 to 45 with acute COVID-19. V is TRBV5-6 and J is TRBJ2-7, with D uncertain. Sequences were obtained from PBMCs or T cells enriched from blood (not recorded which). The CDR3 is CASSLATYEQYF. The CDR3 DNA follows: TGTGCCAGCAGCTTGGCCACCTACGAGCAGTACTTC.